This entry lists 29 T cell receptor beta chains sequenced from one sample in a study of response to subunit inactivated influenza vaccine. TCRdb recomputed calls from the RT-PCR reads with MiXCR, one row per CDR3 protein. The table shows approximately 520,000 distinct CDR3 sequences, with 16% occurring only once. This sample comprised CD4+ T cells sorted from PBMCs, obtained less than 30 months after vaccination. The receptor source for this set is a man between 50 and 69 years old who received an inactivated influenza vaccine.

The sample holds a few counts of this clonotype. The CDR3 loop is CASSPGQESYNEQFF. The DNA of the CDR3 is TGCGCCAGCAGCCCGGGACAGGAATCCTACAATGAGCAGTTCTTC. The chain links TRBV4-1 to TRBJ2-1, with 8 nucleotides matching TRBD1. Unmatched junction bases numbered 3, after V lost 4 bases and J lost 1 base. CDR1 is MGHRA, CDR2 YSYEKL, per germline. The CDR3 sequence is 15 residues long.

Concerning this clonotype itself: A clone one base away is much larger, so this may be a read error. The chain carries TRBV7-9 and TRBJ1-5, with TRBD1 matching over 9 bases. Germline CDR1 SEHNR, CDR2 FQNEAQ (reference sequence). This CDR3 has 15 residues. V shed 5 bases and J 10 bases; nucleotides not matched to a gene: 12. CDR3 region: CASSDGQGTIHPQHF. The CDR3 nucleotides are TGTGCCAGCAGCGATGGACAGGGGACTATTCATCCCCAGCATTTT.

Only a few counts were recorded for this clonotype. The chain uses TRBV5-5 and TRBJ2-1; TRBD2 matches at 9 bases. With V trimmed by 0 bases and J by 10 bases, 17 bases remained unmatched. This CDR3 spans 18 amino acids. Germline lookup yields CDR1 SGHKS and CDR2 YYEKEE (reference sequence). The DNA for the CDR3 is TGTGCCAGCAGCTTGGCTACTATTCGGACTAGCGACAGGGAAGAGCAGTTCTTC. Encoded protein: CASSLATIRTSDREEQFF.

The chain combines TRBV11-2 with TRBJ2-7; 7 positions agree with TRBD2. The germline gives CDR1 SGHAT, CDR2 FQNNGV. The CDR3 extends over 16 amino acids. J was trimmed by 4 bases and V by 0 bases; bases with no gene match: 9. The CDR3 loop reads CASSLDPASGTYEQYF. Written as DNA, the CDR3 is TGTGCCAGCAGCTTAGATCCGGCTAGCGGCACATACGAGCAGTACTTC.

This clonotype was found many times. J is TRBJ2-1 and V is TRBV29-1; TRBD2 aligns across 14 bases. The germline gives CDR1 SQVTM, CDR2 ANQGSEA. The CDR3 loop spans 14 amino acids. V shed 7 bases and J 8 bases; nucleotides not matched to a gene: 7. The CDR3 here is CSAGLAGGVYEQFF. Here the CDR3 DNA reads TGCAGCGCCGGACTAGCGGGAGGAGTATATGAGCAGTTCTTC.

The CDR3 region has the DNA TGTGCCAGCAGCGAGACAGGGAATGGGTTTGCAGATACGCAGTATTTT. The encoded protein is CASSETGNGFADTQYF. The chain has TRBV11-2 and TRBJ2-3; 7 bases match TRBD1. The CDR3 extends over 16 amino acids. Germline CDR1 SGHAT, CDR2 FQNNGV. The V and J ends lost 5 bases and 4 bases, in that order; junction bases with no gene match: 12.

This clonotype was recorded a few times. The rearrangement uses TRBV24-1 and TRBJ2-1; 8 bases agree with TRBD1. This CDR3 is built from 16 residues. Trimming took 9 bases from V and 0 from J; bases not matched to a gene: 9. CDR1 is KGHDR, CDR2 SFDVKD, per germline. CDR3 region: CATSPTTGDSYNEQFF. The CDR3 DNA reads as TGTGCCACCTCTCCAACGACAGGGGACTCCTACAATGAGCAGTTCTTC.

This clonotype has more than one count but fewer than ten. The chain has TRBV10-2 and TRBJ2-3; D unresolved. Trimming pared 0 bases from V and 1 base from J, leaving 20 bases between. The CDR3 totals 19 residues. Germline V lookup: CDR1 WSHSY, CDR2 SAAADI. The CDR3 nucleotides are TGCGCCAGCAGTGAGTCGCATGTACCTCGCAGGCTGGGCACAGATACGCAGTATTTT. Its protein is CASSESHVPRRLGTDTQYF.

The sample holds a few counts of this clonotype. V usage is TRBV3-1 and J usage is TRBJ1-2; no firm D call. In germline, CDR1 is LGHDT, CDR2 YNNKEL (reference sequence). The V gene lost 2 bases and the J gene lost 5 bases, with 15 bases spanning the gap. This CDR3 region has 15 residues. CDR3 protein: CASSQTTRTLYGYTF. CDR3 sequence (DNA): TGTGCCAGCAGCCAAACTACAAGGACCCTTTATGGCTACACCTTC.

This chain joins TRBV7-2 and TRBJ2-7, with 10 bases fitting TRBD2. The CDR3 spans 16 residues. V trimming: 3 bases; J trimming: 4 bases; junction bases outside the gene matches: 9. The germline V gene encodes CDR1 SGHTA and CDR2 FQGNSA. CDR3 protein: CASSFRLAGAQYEQYF. The CDR3 DNA sequence: TGTGCCAGCAGCTTCAGACTAGCGGGCGCCCAGTACGAGCAGTACTTC.

The chain joins TRBV2 to TRBJ2-2, with D maybe TRBD1 (5 bases). Trimming took 3 bases from V and 7 from J, leaving 12 bases between them. The germline gives CDR1 SNHLY, CDR2 FYNNEI. The CDR3 consists of 14 residues. The CDR3 spells CASSDRVLGGELFF. The CDR3 DNA reads as TGTGCCAGCAGTGACAGGGTACTCGGCGGGGAGCTGTTTTTT.

As to this clonotype: A read error is likely, as this CDR3 ends without the conserved phenylalanine or tryptophan. This rearrangement joins TRBV7-9 to TRBJ2-5; D unresolved. Germline V lookup: CDR1 SEHNR, CDR2 FQNEAQ (reference sequence). V lost 4 bases, J lost 4 bases, and 10 bases lay in between. The CDR3 runs 13 residues. The CDR3 region is CASSSVQSETQYL. DNA of the CDR3: TGTGCCAGCAGCTCCGTACAGTCAGAGACCCAGTACTTA.

This clonotype was seen more than once but under ten times. The chain has TRBV25-1 and TRBJ2-7, with D uncertain. CDR3 length equals 13 residues. The ends were cut back, 6 bases at V and 1 base at J, with 10 bases in the middle. CDR1 is MGHDK, CDR2 SYGVNS, per germline. This chain's CDR3 is CASRSSMSYEQYF. CDR3 bases: TGTGCCAGCAGGTCAAGTATGTCCTACGAGCAGTACTTC.

V and J are TRBV4-2 and TRBJ1-4, with D possibly matching TRBD1 (5 bases). This CDR3 has 15 residues. Germline loops: CDR1 LGHNA, CDR2 YNFKEQ. V dropped 3 bases and J dropped 10 bases, with 18 bases sitting between them. The CDR3, as DNA: TGTGCCAGCAGCCAGAATCCCGGGACGCCGCGAAAACTGTTTTTT. Its protein product is CASSQNPGTPRKLFF.

There are a few counts of this clonotype. V and J are TRBV5-5 and TRBJ2-1; perhaps TRBD1 as D (6 bases). V was pared by 4 bases and J by 10 bases, with 18 bases between. The V gene's germline CDR1 is SGHKS and CDR2 YYEKEE (reference sequence). There are 14 residues in the CDR3. The CDR3 loop is CASSMDRHSEEQFF. The DNA of the CDR3 is TGTGCCAGCAGCATGGACAGACACTCAGAGGAGCAGTTCTTC.

This clonotype was counted ten times or more. V gene TRBV5-1 combines with J gene TRBJ2-2; D not certain. Trimming shortened V by 4 bases and J by 0 bases, and 10 bases separated the two germline ends. The CDR3 is 15 residues long. In germline, CDR1 is SGHRS, CDR2 YFSETQ. CDR3 DNA: TGCGCCAGCAGCCCTCATGCGGCGAACACCGGGGAGCTGTTTTTT. This gives the protein CASSPHAANTGELFF.

The J gene is TRBJ2-3, the V gene TRBV10-3; no firm D call. Trimming took off 3 bases at V and 1 base at J, with 11 bases between the two ends. In germline, CDR1 is ENHRY, CDR2 SYGVKD. CDR3 length equals 15 residues. The CDR3 is CAISEKVTRTDTQYF. The CDR3 DNA follows: TGTGCCATCAGTGAAAAGGTCACTCGCACAGATACGCAGTATTTT.

This chain uses TRBV9 with TRBJ2-2, with unresolved D. The CDR3 loop spans 13 amino acids. Germline V gives CDR1 SGDLS, CDR2 YYNGEE. Trimming removed 4 bases from V and 2 bases from J, with 6 bases in between. The CDR3 DNA reads TGTGCCAGCAGCTCCATAAACACCGGGGAGCTGTTTTTT. Translating gives CASSSINTGELFF.

This clonotype was counted only a few times. V is TRBV6-1 and J is TRBJ1-6; D is ambiguous. Trimming left V 3 bases short and J 7 bases short, with 13 bases between. Germline assignment: CDR1 MNHNS and CDR2 SASEGT. The length of the CDR3 is 15 residues. The DNA for the CDR3 is TGTGCCAGCAGTGATGCAGGACGCAAAAATTCACCCCTCCACTTT. Translated, it gives CASSDAGRKNSPLHF.

The chain combines TRBV2 with TRBJ1-4; the D is unclear. Trimming left V 3 bases short and J 2 bases short, with 7 bases between. Germline V gene lookup returns CDR1 SNHLY and CDR2 FYNNEI. The length of the CDR3 is 14 residues. The CDR3 loop is CASSEYGTNEKLFF. CDR3 coding DNA: TGTGCCAGCAGTGAGTACGGCACTAATGAAAAACTGTTTTTT.

The V gene is TRBV14, the J gene TRBJ1-6; tentative D call: TRBD1 (6 bases). Germline CDR1 SGHDN, CDR2 FVKESK. This CDR3 has 16 amino acids. V was pared by 4 bases and J by 7 bases, with 17 bases between. CDR3 residues: CASSPGAGVPNSPLHF. Written as DNA, the CDR3 is TGTGCCAGCAGCCCCGGGGCAGGGGTCCCCAATTCACCCCTCCACTTT.

Only a few counts were recorded for this clonotype. This chain connects TRBV28 to TRBJ2-5; TRBD1 is a possible D gene (6 bases). The V end was cut by 8 bases, the J end by 1 base, with 8 bases between. From germline, CDR1 is MDHEN and CDR2 SYDVKM. This CDR3 contains 12 residues. The CDR3 DNA is TGTGCCAGCGGGGGCCCCCAAGAGACCCAGTACTTC. This encodes CASGGPQETQYF. The entire variable domain, with the rest obtained from reference TRBV28 and TRBJ2-5, is as follows: DVKVTQSSRYLVKRTGEKVFLECVQDMDHENMFWYRQDPGLGLRLIYFSYDVKMKEKGDIPEGYSVSREKKERFSLILESASTNQTSMYLCASGGPQETQYFGPGTRLLVL.

This sequence joins TRBV3-1 and TRBJ2-3; D gene uncertain. Trimming took 0 bases from V and 8 from J, leaving 6 bases between them. The germline CDR1 and CDR2 sequences are LGHDT and YNNKEL (reference sequence). CDR3 size: 12 residues. Written as DNA, the CDR3 is TGTGCCAGCAGCCAAGATCGGATTACGCAGTATTTT. As protein: CASSQDRITQYF.

This clonotype was counted a few times. The genes are TRBV10-3 and TRBJ2-7, with no clear D. The CDR3 is made up of 13 amino acids. V was trimmed by 10 bases and J by 1 base, leaving 14 bases between them. From germline, CDR1 is ENHRY and CDR2 SYGVKD. The CDR3 region has the DNA TGTGCCACTGAATCGGACGGGTCCTACGAGCAGTACTTC. It specifies CATESDGSYEQYF.

This clonotype was seen only a few times. The chain links TRBV21-1 to TRBJ2-7; no DNA check was done on the table's D call, TRBD2. TRBV21-1 is noted as a pseudogene. CDR3 length: 17 residues. The CDR3 reads CASSKASGPPNSYEQYF. DNA of the CDR3: TGTGCCAGCAGCAAAGCTAGCGGTCCGCCTAATTCCTACGAGCAGTACTTC.

This clonotype has more than one count but fewer than ten. The V call is TRBV2, the J call TRBJ1-2; a weak D match, TRBD1 (5 bases). Germline V gives CDR1 SNHLY, CDR2 FYNNEI. V was pared by 3 bases and J by 5 bases, with 13 bases between. This CDR3 is built from 14 residues. CDR3 region: CASSERRGGYGYTF. In DNA form, the CDR3 reads TGTGCCAGCAGTGAGCGCCGGGGGGGATATGGCTACACCTTC.

This clonotype turned up a few times. The V call is TRBV28, the J call TRBJ1-1; weak D call: TRBD1 (6 bases). V was shortened by 1 base and J by 2 bases, with 17 bases between the two germline ends. This CDR3 spans 17 amino acids. The germline V gene has CDR1 MDHEN and CDR2 SYDVKM. The CDR3 reads CASSLLTAGGANTEAFF. The CDR3 nucleotides read TGTGCCAGCAGTTTATTGACGGCGGGGGGGGCTAACACTGAAGCTTTCTTT.

The chain's CDR3 is CSARDSGSGIRYNEQFF. The DNA of the CDR3 is TGCAGTGCTAGAGATTCCGGAAGCGGGATCAGATACAATGAGCAGTTCTTC. The chain carries TRBV20-1 and TRBJ2-1; 7 nucleotides agree with TRBD2. V lost 0 bases, J lost 4 bases, and 12 bases stayed unmatched. Per the germline V gene, CDR1 is DFQATT and CDR2 is SNEGSKA (reference sequence). The CDR3 length is 17 residues.

The rearrangement uses TRBV7-9 and TRBJ1-1; no definite D call. Deletions cut 5 bases from V and 7 bases from J, with 11 bases between. CDR1 is SEHNR, CDR2 FQNEAQ, per germline (reference sequence). The CDR3 has 12 amino acids. CDR3 sequence: CASSLYSVEAFF. CDR3 in DNA: TGTGCCAGCAGCCTATACTCCGTTGAAGCTTTCTTT.